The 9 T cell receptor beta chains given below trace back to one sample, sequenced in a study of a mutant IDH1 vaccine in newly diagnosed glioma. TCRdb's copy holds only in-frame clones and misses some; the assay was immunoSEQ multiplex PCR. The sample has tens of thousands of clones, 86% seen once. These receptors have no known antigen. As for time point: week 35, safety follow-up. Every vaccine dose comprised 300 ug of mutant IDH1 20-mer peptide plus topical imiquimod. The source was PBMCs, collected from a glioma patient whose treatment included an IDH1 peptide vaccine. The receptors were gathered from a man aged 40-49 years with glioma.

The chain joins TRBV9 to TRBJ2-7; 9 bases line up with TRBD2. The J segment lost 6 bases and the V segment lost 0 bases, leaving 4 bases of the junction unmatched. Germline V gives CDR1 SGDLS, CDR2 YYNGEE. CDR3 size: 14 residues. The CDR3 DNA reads TGTGCCAGCAGCGTAGGTAGCGGGAGAGTCGAGCAGTACTTC. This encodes CASSVGSGRVEQYF.

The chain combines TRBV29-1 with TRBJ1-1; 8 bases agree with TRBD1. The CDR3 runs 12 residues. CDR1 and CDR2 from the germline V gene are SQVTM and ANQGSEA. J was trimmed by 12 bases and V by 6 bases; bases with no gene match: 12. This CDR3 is CSVNRDRLVTFF. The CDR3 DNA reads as TGCAGCGTCAACCGGGACAGGCTAGTGACTTTCTTT. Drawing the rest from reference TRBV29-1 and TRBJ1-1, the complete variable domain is SAVISQKPSRDICQRGTSLTIQCQVDSQVTMMFWYRQQPGQSLTLIATANQGSEATYESGFVIDKFPISRPNLTFSTLTVSNMSPEDSSIYLCSVNRDRLVTFFGQGTRLTVV.

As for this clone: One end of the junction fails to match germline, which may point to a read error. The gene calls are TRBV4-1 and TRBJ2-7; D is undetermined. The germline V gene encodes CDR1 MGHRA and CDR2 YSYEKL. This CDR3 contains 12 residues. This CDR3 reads CASSQDKAGAIF. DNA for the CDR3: TGCGCCAGCAGCCAAGATAAAGCTGGAGCTATCTTC.

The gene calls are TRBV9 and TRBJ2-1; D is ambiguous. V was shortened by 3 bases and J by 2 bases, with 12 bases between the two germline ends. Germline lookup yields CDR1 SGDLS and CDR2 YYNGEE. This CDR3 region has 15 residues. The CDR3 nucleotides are TGTGCCAGCAGCGACCCCCCGGCCCCCTACAATGAGCAGTTCTTC. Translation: CASSDPPAPYNEQFF.

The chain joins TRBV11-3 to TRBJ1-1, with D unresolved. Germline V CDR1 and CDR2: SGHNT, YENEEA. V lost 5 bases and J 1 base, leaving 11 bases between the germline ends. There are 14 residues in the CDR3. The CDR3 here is CASSLGQRNTEAFF. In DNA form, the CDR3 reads TGTGCCAGCAGCCTCGGGCAAAGGAACACTGAAGCTTTCTTT.

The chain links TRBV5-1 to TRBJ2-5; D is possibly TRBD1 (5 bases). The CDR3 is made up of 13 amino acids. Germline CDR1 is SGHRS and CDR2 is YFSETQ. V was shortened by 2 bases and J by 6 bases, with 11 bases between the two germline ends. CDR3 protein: CASSLNPGKTQYF. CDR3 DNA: TGCGCCAGCAGCTTAAATCCAGGGAAGACCCAGTACTTC.

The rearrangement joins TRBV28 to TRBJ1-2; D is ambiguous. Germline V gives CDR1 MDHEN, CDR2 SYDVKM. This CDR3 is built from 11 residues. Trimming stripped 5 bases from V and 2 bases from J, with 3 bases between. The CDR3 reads CASSNNYGYTF. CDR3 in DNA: TGTGCCAGCAGTAACAACTATGGCTACACCTTC.

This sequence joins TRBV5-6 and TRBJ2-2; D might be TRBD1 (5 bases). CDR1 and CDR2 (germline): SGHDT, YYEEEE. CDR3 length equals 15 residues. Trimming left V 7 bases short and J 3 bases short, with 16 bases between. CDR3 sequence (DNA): TGTGCCAGCTTTCGTTGGGGCCTCGACACCGGGGAGCTGTTTTTT. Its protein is CASFRWGLDTGELFF.

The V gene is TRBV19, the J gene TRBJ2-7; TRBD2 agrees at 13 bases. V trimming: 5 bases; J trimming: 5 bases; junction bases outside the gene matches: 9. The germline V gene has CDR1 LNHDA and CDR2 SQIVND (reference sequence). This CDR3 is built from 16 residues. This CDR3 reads CASSYPGLAGLDEQYF. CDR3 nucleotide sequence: TGTGCCAGTAGTTACCCGGGACTAGCGGGACTGGACGAGCAGTACTTC.